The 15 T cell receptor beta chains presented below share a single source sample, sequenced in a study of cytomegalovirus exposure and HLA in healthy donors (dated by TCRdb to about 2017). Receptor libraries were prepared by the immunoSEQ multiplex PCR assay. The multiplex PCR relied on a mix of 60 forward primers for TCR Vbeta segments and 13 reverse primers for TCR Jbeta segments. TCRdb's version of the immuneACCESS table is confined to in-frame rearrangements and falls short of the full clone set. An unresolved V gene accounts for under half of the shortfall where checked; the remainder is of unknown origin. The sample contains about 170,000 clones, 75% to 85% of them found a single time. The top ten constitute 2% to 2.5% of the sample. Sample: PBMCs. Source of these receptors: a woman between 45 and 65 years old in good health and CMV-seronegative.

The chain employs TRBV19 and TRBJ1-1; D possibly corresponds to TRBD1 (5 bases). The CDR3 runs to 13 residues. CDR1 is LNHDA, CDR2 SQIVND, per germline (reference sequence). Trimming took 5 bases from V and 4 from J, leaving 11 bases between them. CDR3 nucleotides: TGTGCCAGTAGTCGGGGGAGCGGCACTGAAGCTTTCTTT. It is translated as CASSRGSGTEAFF.

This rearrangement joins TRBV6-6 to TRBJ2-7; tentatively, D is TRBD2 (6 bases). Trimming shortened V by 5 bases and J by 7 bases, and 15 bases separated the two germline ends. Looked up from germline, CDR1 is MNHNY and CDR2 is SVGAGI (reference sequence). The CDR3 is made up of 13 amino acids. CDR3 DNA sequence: TGTGCCAGCAGTCCCGACGCTGGAGGGGAGCAGTACTTC. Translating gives CASSPDAGGEQYF.

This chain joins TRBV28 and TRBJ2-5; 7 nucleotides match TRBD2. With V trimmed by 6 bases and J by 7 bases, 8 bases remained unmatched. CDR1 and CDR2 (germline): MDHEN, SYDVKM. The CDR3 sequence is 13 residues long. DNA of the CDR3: TGTGCCAGCAGGGGTGGGGGGGGAGGGACCCAGTACTTC. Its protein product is CASRGGGGGTQYF.

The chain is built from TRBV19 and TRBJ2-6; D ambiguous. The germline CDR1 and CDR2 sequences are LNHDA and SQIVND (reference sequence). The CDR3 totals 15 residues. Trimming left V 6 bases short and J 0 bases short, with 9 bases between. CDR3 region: CASREEVSGANVLTF. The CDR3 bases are TGTGCCAGTAGGGAAGAGGTCTCTGGGGCCAACGTCCTGACTTTC.

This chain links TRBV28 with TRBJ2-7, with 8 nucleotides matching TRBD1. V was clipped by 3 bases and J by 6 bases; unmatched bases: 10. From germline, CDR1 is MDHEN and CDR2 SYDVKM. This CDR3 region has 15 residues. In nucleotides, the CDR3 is TGTGCCAGCAGTTTGCTGAAGGGACAGGCGCCCGAGCAGTACTTC. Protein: CASSLLKGQAPEQYF.

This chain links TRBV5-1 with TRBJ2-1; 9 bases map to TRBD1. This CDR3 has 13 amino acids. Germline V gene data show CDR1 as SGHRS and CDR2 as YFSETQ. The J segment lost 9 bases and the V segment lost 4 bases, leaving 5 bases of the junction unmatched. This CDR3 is CASSTTGQGEQFF. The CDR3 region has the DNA TGCGCCAGCAGCACCACGGGACAGGGTGAGCAGTTCTTC.

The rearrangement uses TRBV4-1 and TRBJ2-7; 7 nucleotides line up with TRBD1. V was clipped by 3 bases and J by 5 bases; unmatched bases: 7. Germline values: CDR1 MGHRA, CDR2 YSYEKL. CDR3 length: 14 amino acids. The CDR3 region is CASSHRQGHNEQYF. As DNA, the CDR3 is TGCGCCAGCAGCCACCGACAGGGCCACAACGAGCAGTACTTC.

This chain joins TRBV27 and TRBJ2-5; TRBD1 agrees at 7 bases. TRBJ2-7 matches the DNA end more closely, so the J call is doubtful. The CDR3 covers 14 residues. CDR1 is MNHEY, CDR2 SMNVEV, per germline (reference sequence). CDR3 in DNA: TGTGCCAGCAGTTTTAAGGGGGCCTCCTACGAGCAGTACTTC. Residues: CASSFKGASYEQYF.

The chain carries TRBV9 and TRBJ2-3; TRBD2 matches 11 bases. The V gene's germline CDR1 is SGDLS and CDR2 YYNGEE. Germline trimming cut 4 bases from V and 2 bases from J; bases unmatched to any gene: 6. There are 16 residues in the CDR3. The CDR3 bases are TGTGCCAGCAGCCCCGGGACTAGCGGACCCACAGATACGCAGTATTTT. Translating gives CASSPGTSGPTDTQYF.

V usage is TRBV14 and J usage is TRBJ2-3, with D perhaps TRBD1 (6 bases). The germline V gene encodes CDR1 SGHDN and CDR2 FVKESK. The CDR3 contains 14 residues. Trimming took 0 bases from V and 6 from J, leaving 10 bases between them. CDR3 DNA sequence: TGTGCCAGCAGCCAAGATCTGGGGGCGGATACGCAGTATTTT. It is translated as CASSQDLGADTQYF. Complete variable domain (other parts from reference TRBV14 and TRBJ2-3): EAGVTQFPSHSVIEKGQTVTLRCDPISGHDNLYWYRRVMGKEIKFLLHFVKESKQDESGMPNNRFLAERTGGTYSTLKVQPAELEDSGVYFCASSQDLGADTQYFGPGTRLTVL.

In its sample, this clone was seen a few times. CDR3 DNA: TGTGCCAGCGGGACAGGGAATGGCTATGGCTACACCTTC. It encodes CASGTGNGYGYTF. The V call is TRBV7-2, the J call TRBJ1-2; 9 positions agree with TRBD1. Trimming took 8 bases from V and 4 from J; bases not matched to a gene: 5. Per the germline V gene, CDR1 is SGHTA and CDR2 is FQGNSA. CDR3 length: 13 residues.

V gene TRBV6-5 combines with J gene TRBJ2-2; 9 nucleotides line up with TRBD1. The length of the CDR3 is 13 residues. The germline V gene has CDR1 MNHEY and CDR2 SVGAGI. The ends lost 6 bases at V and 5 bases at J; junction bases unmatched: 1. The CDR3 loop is CASRQGATGELFF. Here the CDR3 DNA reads TGTGCCAGCAGACAGGGGGCGACCGGGGAGCTGTTTTTT.

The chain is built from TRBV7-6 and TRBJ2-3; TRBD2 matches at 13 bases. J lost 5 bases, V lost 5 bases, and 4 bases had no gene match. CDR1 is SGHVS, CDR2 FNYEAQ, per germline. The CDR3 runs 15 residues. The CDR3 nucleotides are TGTGCCAGCAGCCAAGGGACTAGCGGGAAAGATACGCAGTATTTT. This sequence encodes CASSQGTSGKDTQYF.

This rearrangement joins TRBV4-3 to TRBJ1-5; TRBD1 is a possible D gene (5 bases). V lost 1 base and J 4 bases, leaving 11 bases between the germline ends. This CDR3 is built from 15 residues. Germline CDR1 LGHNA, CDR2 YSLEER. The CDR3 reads CASSQVAGGNQPQHF. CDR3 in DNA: TGCGCCAGCAGCCAAGTTGCGGGGGGGAATCAGCCCCAGCATTTT.

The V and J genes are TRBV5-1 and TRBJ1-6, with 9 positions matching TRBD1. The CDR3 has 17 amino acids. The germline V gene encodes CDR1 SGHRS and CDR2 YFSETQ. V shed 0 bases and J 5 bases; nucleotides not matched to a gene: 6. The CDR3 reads CASSLEQGAMDNSPLHF. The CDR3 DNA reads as TGCGCCAGCAGCTTGGAACAGGGGGCGATGGATAATTCACCCCTCCACTTT.